This record covers a single T cell receptor (beta chain). The antigen is undetermined. The table came from immunoSEQ multiplex PCR; TCRdb's copy has only in-frame clones and leaves some out. In the table there are about 49,000 clones, 79% of which are singletons. The CDR3 loop spans 15 amino acids. From germline, CDR1 is SGDLS and CDR2 YYNGEE. V lost 3 bases to trimming and J lost 4 bases, with 13 bases between them. The source of the sample is a study of T cell responses to AZD1222 COVID-19 vaccine. Study results and caveats: In a largely white British group with more females than males, clonal diversity was possibly underestimated. Seropositive status at baseline applied to only 5 to 7 AZD1222 recipients. Unmutated variant regions are reportedly the target of nearly half of TCRs that are spike-specific. Distributed over spike, vaccine-associated CD4 TCRs predominated at 160-218 and 743-854.

The sequence derives from an adult in good health. Material: peripheral blood, obtained on day 0 of MenACWY control vaccination. J is TRBJ2-2 and V is TRBV9; tentatively, D is TRBD1 (6 bases). The CDR3 DNA follows: TGTGCCAGCAGCGCCAAGGACAGAGTCACCGGGGAGCTGTTTTTT. Protein: CASSAKDRVTGELFF.